Each of the 18 T cell receptor beta chains below was sequenced from the same sample in a study of PD-L1 blockade in urothelial cancer. Time point: peripheral blood 6 weeks after treatment start. Clones were read by immunoSEQ multiplex PCR, and TCRdb kept only the in-frame ones, dropping some. The table includes roughly 51,000 clones, about 85% detected once. The starting material was PBMCs, obtained around atezolizumab (anti-PD-L1) treatment. Receptor source: a man in his fifties with urothelial cancer.

This clone has only one observation. V and J are TRBV10-2 and TRBJ2-1, with TRBD2 as a possible D gene (6 bases). Trimming removed 2 bases at V and 8 bases at J, with 16 bases between. The germline V gene has CDR1 WSHSY and CDR2 SAAADI. CDR3 size: 15 residues. The CDR3 DNA is TGCGCCAGCAGTGAGGGAGTGGGGGGTCTCCATGAGCAGTTCTTC. This sequence encodes CASSEGVGGLHEQFF.

CDR3 region: CASSLRLAGNTGELFF. Here the CDR3 DNA reads TGTGCCAGCAGCTTGCGCCTAGCTGGAAACACCGGGGAGCTGTTTTTT. The rearrangement links TRBV5-8 to TRBJ2-2, with D possibly being TRBD2 (5 bases). Germline loops: CDR1 SGHTS, CDR2 YDEGEE. Deletions cut 1 base from V and 2 bases from J, with 12 bases between. The CDR3 is 16 amino acids.

This clone was recorded only once. V usage is TRBV6-1 and J usage is TRBJ1-1, with 7 bases that match TRBD1. The CDR3 totals 16 residues. The V gene's germline CDR1 is MNHNS and CDR2 SASEGT. Trimming removed 2 bases from V and 1 base from J; junction bases left unmatched: 7. CDR3 amino acids: CASSERTGVGNTEAFF. The DNA for the CDR3 is TGTGCCAGCAGTGAAAGAACAGGGGTCGGGAACACTGAAGCTTTCTTT.

The sample holds one count of this clone. The J gene is TRBJ2-3, the V gene TRBV25-1, with 7 bases aligning to TRBD2. This CDR3 has 14 amino acids. V dropped 4 bases and J dropped 5; count of bases not matched to a gene: 6. Germline CDR1 reads MGHDK; CDR2 reads SYGVNS. The CDR3 protein is CASSAASGLDTQYF. For the CDR3, the DNA is TGTGCCAGCAGTGCGGCTAGCGGATTAGATACGCAGTATTTT.

This clone was picked up one time. The genes are TRBV7-9 and TRBJ2-7, with D possibly being TRBD1 (5 bases). Trimming stripped 0 bases from V and 2 bases from J, with 11 bases between. Germline assignment: CDR1 SEHNR and CDR2 FQNEAQ (reference sequence). There are 15 residues in the CDR3. The CDR3 loop reads CASSLARAGPYEQYF. The DNA of the CDR3 is TGTGCCAGCAGCTTAGCACGGGCAGGGCCCTACGAGCAGTACTTC.

The rearrangement joins TRBV10-1 to TRBJ2-7; the match to TRBD1 covers 9 bases. The V segment lost 3 bases and the J segment 3 bases; nucleotides outside the gene matches: 9. The CDR3 spans 16 residues. Per germline, CDR1 WNHNN and CDR2 SYGVQD (reference sequence). The CDR3 DNA reads as TGCGCCAGCAGTGATAGAGGGACAGGGTATGGCTACGAGCAGTACTTC. This encodes CASSDRGTGYGYEQYF.

The gene calls are TRBV30 and TRBJ1-3; tentatively, D is TRBD1 (6 bases). The CDR3 has 16 amino acids. The ends were cut back, 4 bases at V and 1 base at J, with 17 bases in the middle. Germline V CDR1 and CDR2: GTSNPN, SVGIG (reference sequence). In DNA form, the CDR3 reads TGTGCCTGGAAAAAACAGGGAGTTTTTTCTGGAAACACCATATATTTT. Its translation is CAWKKQGVFSGNTIYF.

This clone was seen more than once but under ten times. CDR3 sequence reads: CASSRTLGNTIYF. CDR3 in DNA: TGTGCCAGCAGTAGGACACTCGGAAACACCATATATTTT. The chain couples TRBV9 to TRBJ1-3, with TRBD1 as a possible D gene (5 bases). Germline V CDR1 and CDR2: SGDLS, YYNGEE. V gave up 5 bases and J gave up 4 bases, with 10 bases separating them. CDR3 length: 13 amino acids.

This clone came up a few times. J is TRBJ1-1 and V is TRBV2; tentatively, D is TRBD1 (5 bases). Per germline, CDR1 SNHLY and CDR2 FYNNEI. There are 11 residues in the CDR3. Deletions cut 4 bases from V and 9 bases from J, with 9 bases between. DNA for the CDR3: TGTGCCAGCAGTGGCGGGGGGAAAGCTTTCTTT. Translating gives CASSGGGKAFF.

The chain has TRBV19 and TRBJ1-1, with 9 bases matching TRBD1. Looked up from germline, CDR1 is LNHDA and CDR2 is SQIVND (reference sequence). V dropped 1 base and J dropped 4; count of bases not matched to a gene: 10. The CDR3 sequence is 17 residues long. CDR3 bases: TGTGCCAGTAGTATAGCGGCACAGGGGGCCGCGGCCACTGAAGCTTTCTTT. Protein: CASSIAAQGAAATEAFF.

The chain joins TRBV19 to TRBJ1-2, with 9 bases that match TRBD1. The CDR3 contains 12 residues. Germline loops: CDR1 LNHDA, CDR2 SQIVND (reference sequence). The J segment lost 4 bases and the V segment lost 11 bases, leaving 5 bases of the junction unmatched. DNA of the CDR3: TGTGCCGGCCGGGACAGGGCCTATGGCTACACCTTC. Translation gives CAGRDRAYGYTF.

The genes are TRBV28 and TRBJ2-7, with D uncertain. CDR1 is MDHEN and CDR2 is SYDVKM in the germline V gene. The CDR3 sequence is 12 residues long. V shed 5 bases and J shed 2 bases, with 7 bases lying between them. For the CDR3, the DNA is TGTGCCAGCAGTATTCGGGCCTACGAGCAGTACTTC. Translation gives CASSIRAYEQYF.

The chain employs TRBV25-1 and TRBJ2-7, with 10 bases aligning to TRBD2. CDR3 length equals 17 residues. The trim removed 6 bases at V and 4 bases at J, leaving 15 bases unmatched. CDR1 is MGHDK, CDR2 SYGVNS, per germline. The CDR3 is CASRSDRGSGGGYEQYF. Here the CDR3 DNA reads TGTGCCAGCAGATCTGACAGGGGAAGCGGGGGGGGTTACGAGCAGTACTTC.

The CDR3 coding sequence is TGTGCCAGCAGTGAATCCCACGGGTTGGGGGAGCTGTTTTTT. Translated: CASSESHGLGELFF. This chain uses TRBV2 with TRBJ2-2; D unclear. The ends were cut back, 2 bases at V and 8 bases at J, with 12 bases in the middle. The CDR3 spans 14 residues. Germline CDR1 and CDR2: SNHLY and FYNNEI.

The genes are TRBV27 and TRBJ2-2, with a tentative D call TRBD1 (5 bases). The CDR3 is made up of 15 amino acids. The V end was cut by 2 bases, the J end by 1 base, with 8 bases between. Germline V gives CDR1 MNHEY, CDR2 SMNVEV (reference sequence). The DNA for the CDR3 is TGTGCCAGCAGTTTACGACAGCTGAACACCGGGGAGCTGTTTTTT. Its protein is CASSLRQLNTGELFF.

This clone appeared a few times. The rearrangement uses TRBV13 and TRBJ1-1; TRBD1 agrees at 9 bases. CDR3 length: 14 amino acids. The germline gives CDR1 PRHDT, CDR2 FYEKMQ (reference sequence). V dropped 4 bases and J dropped 4; count of bases not matched to a gene: 4. CDR3 coding DNA: TGTGCCAGCAGCTCGGGACAGGGACTCACTGAAGCTTTCTTT. Its protein is CASSSGQGLTEAFF.

This chain uses TRBV2 with TRBJ1-1, with D possibly being TRBD1 (5 bases). There are 14 residues in the CDR3. The germline CDR1 and CDR2 sequences are SNHLY and FYNNEI. V was pared by 5 bases and J by 0 bases, with 10 bases between. In DNA, the CDR3 is TGTGCCAGCAGTAATGGGGGGTTGAACACTGAAGCTTTCTTT. Amino acid sequence: CASSNGGLNTEAFF.

The CDR3 reads CASTRTGGDYSRGYTF. The DNA of the CDR3 is TGCGCCAGCACGAGGACAGGGGGGGACTATAGTCGTGGCTACACCTTC. This sequence joins TRBV5-1 and TRBJ1-2, with 10 bases fitting TRBD1. The V segment lost 6 bases and the J segment 7 bases; nucleotides outside the gene matches: 15. The CDR3 covers 16 residues. Germline V gene sequence: CDR1 SGHRS, CDR2 YFSETQ.